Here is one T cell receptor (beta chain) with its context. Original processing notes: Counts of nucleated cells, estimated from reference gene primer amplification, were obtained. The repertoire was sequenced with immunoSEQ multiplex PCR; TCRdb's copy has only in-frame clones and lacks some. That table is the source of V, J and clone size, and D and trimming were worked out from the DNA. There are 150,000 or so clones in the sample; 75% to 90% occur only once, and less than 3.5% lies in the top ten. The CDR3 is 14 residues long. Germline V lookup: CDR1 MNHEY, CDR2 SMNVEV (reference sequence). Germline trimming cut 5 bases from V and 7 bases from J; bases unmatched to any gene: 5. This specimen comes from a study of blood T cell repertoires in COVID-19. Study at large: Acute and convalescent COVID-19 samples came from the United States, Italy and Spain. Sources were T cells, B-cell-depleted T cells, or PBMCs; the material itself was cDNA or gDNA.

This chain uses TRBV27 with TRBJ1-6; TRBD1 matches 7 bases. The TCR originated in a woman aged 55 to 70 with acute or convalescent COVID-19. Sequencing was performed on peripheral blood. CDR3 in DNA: TGTGCCAGCAGTCCGTGGACAGGAAATTCACCCCTCCACTTT. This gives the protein CASSPWTGNSPLHF.